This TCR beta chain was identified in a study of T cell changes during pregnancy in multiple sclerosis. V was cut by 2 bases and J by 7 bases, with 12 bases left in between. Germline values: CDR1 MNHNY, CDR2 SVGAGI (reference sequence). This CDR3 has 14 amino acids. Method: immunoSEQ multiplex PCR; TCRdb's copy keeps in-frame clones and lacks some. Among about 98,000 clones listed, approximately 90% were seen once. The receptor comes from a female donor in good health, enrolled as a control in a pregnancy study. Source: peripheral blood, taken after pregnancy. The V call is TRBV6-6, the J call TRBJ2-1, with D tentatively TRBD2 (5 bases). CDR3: CASSYIREGNEQFF. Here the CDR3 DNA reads TGTGCCAGCAGTTACATTCGGGAAGGTAATGAGCAGTTCTTC.